The 3 T cell receptor beta chains in this list originate from one sample, sequenced in a study of high-grade serous ovarian cancer treatment subgroups. Tumor samples were taken before definitive surgery or chemotherapy. TCRdb keeps only in-frame clones here, not all; method: immunoSEQ multiplex PCR. Of 10,000 to 13,000 clones in the sample, around four fifths are singletons; the top ten hold under 8.5%. Sequencing input: tumor tissue. The receptors come from a human donor with high-grade serous ovarian cancer.

This chain uses TRBV5-1 with TRBJ1-3; weak D call: TRBD1 (6 bases). Germline assignment: CDR1 SGHRS and CDR2 YFSETQ. This CDR3 has 14 residues. Trimming pared 2 bases from V and 6 bases from J, leaving 12 bases between. For the CDR3, the DNA is TGCGCCAGCAGCTTAAAGGGGGGACAAAACACCATATATTTT. Protein product: CASSLKGGQNTIYF.

This clone was seen only once. The V call is TRBV15, the J call TRBJ1-3; TRBD1 aligns across 11 bases. The CDR3 has 19 residues. The junction had 10 bases not matched to a gene; V was cut back by 3 bases and J by 0 bases. The germline gives CDR1 LNHNV, CDR2 YYDKDF (reference sequence). As DNA, the CDR3 is TGTGCCACCAGCAGGGGCTGGGACAGGGGGTTAAGCTCTGGAAACACCATATATTTT. This codes for CATSRGWDRGLSSGNTIYF.

The chain couples TRBV7-9 to TRBJ2-1, with 8 nucleotides matching TRBD2. The trim removed 6 bases at V and 6 bases at J, leaving 10 bases unmatched. The CDR3 runs 15 residues. Germline CDR1 SEHNR, CDR2 FQNEAQ (reference sequence). The CDR3 region has the DNA TGTGCCAGCAGTCCAGTTACTAGCGGAGTCAATGAGCAGTTCTTC. Protein: CASSPVTSGVNEQFF.